This TCR beta chain was captured by sequencing in a study of CD8 T cells in ankylosing spondylitis. This clonotype was observed once. In TCRdb, the 5' RACE reads were re-called with MiXCR into one record per CDR3 protein. The repertoire holds 150,000 to 200,000 distinct CDR3 sequences, roughly 18% seen once, with around 4.5% in the top ten. This sequence originates from a male donor aged 5-29 years with ankylosing spondylitis or in good health (not recorded which). Sequencing was carried out using blood, either unsorted or a sorted T cell fraction (not recorded which).

The CDR3 DNA sequence: TGTGCCAGCAGCCAAGATGCCCGGACAGGGGGCGACGAGCAGTACTTC. Translation: CASSQDARTGGDEQYF. V and J are TRBV3-1 and TRBJ2-7; 11 nucleotides line up with TRBD1. CDR1 is LGHDT, CDR2 YNNKEL, per germline (reference sequence). This CDR3 has 16 residues. With V trimmed by 0 bases and J by 5 bases, 6 bases remained unmatched.